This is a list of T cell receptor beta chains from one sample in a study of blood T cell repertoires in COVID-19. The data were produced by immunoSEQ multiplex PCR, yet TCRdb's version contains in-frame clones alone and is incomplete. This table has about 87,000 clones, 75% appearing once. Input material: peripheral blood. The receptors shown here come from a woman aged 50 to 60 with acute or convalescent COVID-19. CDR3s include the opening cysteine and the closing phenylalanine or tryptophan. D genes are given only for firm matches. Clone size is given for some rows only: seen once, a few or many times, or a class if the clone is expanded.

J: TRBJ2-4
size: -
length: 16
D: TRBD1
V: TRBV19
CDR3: CASRGTGKSAKNIQYF
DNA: TGTGCCAGTAGGGGGACAGGGAAATCGGCCAAAAACATTCAGTACTTC

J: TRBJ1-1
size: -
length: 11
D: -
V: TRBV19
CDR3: CASSFSSEAFF
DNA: TGTGCCAGTAGTTTTAGTTCTGAAGCTTTCTTT

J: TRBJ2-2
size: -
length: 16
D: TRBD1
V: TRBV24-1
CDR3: CATSDPTGLGSGELFF
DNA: TGTGCCACCAGTGACCCGACAGGGTTGGGGTCCGGGGAGCTGTTTTTT

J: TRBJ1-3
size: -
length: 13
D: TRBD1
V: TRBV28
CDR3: CASSGDRRNTIYF
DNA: TGTGCCAGCAGCGGGGACAGACGAAACACCATATATTTT

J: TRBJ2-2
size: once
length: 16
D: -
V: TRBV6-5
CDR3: CASSYRTETSTGELFF
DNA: TGTGCCAGCAGTTATAGGACAGAGACTTCCACCGGGGAGCTGTTTTTT

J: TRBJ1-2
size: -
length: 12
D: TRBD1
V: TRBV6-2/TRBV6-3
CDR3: CASSPGQGTDTF
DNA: TGTGCCAGCAGCCCGGGACAGGGAACGGACACCTTC

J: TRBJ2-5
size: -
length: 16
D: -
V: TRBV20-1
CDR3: CSASYASGGRGETQYF
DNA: TGCAGTGCTAGTTACGCGTCCGGGGGACGAGGGGAGACCCAGTACTTC

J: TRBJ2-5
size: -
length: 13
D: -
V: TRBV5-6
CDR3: CASSFKNGETQYF
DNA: TGTGCCAGCAGCTTTAAAAACGGGGAGACCCAGTACTTC

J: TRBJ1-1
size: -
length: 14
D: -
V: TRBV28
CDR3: CASSILRGGTEAFF
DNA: TGTGCCAGCAGTATACTTCGAGGGGGCACTGAAGCTTTCTTT

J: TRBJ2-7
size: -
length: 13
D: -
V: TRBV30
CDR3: CAWGASNTYEQYF
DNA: TGTGCCTGGGGGGCCTCCAACACCTACGAGCAGTACTTC

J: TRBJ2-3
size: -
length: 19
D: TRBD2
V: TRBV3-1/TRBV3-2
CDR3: CASSLFWTSGVASTDTQYF
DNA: TGTGCCAGCAGCCTTTTTTGGACTAGCGGGGTAGCGAGCACAGATACGCAGTATTTT

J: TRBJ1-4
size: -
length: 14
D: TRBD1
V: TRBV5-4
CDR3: CASSLARGAEKLFF
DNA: TGTGCCAGCAGCTTGGCCAGGGGGGCTGAAAAACTGTTTTTT

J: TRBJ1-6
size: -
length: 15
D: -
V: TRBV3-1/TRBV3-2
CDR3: CASSQDRGRGSPLHF
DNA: TGTGCCAGCAGCCAAGATCGGGGCAGGGGATCACCCCTCCACTTT